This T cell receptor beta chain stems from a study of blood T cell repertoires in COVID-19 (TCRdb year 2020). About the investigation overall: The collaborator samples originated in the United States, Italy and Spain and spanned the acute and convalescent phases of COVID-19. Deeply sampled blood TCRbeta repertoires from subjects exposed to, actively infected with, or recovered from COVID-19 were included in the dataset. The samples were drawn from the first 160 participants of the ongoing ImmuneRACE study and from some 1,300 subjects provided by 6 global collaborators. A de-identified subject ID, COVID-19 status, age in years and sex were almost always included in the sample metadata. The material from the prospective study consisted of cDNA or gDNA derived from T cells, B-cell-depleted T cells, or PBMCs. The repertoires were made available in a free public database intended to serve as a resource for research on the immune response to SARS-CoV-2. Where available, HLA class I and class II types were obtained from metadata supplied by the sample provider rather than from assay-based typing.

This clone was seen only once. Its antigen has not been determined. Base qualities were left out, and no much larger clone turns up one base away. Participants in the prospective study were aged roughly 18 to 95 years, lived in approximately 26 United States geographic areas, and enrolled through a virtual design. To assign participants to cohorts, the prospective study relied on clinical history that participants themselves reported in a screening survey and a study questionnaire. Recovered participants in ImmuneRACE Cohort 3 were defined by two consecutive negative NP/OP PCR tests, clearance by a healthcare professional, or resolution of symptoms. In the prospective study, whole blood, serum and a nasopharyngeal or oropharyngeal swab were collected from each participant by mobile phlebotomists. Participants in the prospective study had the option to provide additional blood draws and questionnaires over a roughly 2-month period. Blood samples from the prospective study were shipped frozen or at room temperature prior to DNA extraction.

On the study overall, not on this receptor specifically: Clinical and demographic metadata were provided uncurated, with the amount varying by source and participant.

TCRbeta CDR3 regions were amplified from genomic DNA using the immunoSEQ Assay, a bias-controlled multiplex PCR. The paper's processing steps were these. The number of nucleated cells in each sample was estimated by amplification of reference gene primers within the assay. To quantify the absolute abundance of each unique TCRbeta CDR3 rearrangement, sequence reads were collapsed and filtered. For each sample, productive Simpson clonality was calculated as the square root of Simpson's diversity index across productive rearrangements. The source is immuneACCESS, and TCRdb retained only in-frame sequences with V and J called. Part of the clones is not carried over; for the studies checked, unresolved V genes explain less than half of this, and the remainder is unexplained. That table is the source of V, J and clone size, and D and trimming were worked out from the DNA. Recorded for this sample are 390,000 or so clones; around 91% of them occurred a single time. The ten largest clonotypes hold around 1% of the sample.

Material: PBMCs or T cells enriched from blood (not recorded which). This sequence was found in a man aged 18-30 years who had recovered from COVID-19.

The nucleotide sequence is TGTGCCAGCTCACCAAACCAGGACAATCAGCCCCAGCATTTT. This gives the protein CASSPNQDNQPQHF. This sequence uses TRBV18 and TRBJ1-5; the D gene cannot be resolved reliably. Between the V and J ends, shortened by 2 bases and 3 bases respectively, the junction contains 8 bases. The cysteine opens and the phenylalanine closes a CDR3 of 14 amino acids. The only DNA kept is the CDR3, 42 bases in frame from the first base. CDR1 and CDR2 are drawn from the germline V gene: KGHSH, LQKENI. Outside the CDR3, residues come from the reference TRBV18 and TRBJ1-5 proteins, so the full variable domain is: NAGVMQNPRHLVRRRGQEARLRCSPMKGHSHVYWYRQLPEEGLKFMVYLQKENIIDESGMPKERFSAEFPKEGPSILRIQQVVRGDSAAYFCASSPNQDNQPQHFGDGTRLSIL.